Shown below are 8 T cell receptor beta chains from a single sample sequenced in a study of blood T cells in healthy people across ages. A second PCR, run for roughly 7 to 11 cycles, used a sample-barcoded 5' primer plus a J-beta primer mix. From the 5' RACE reads, TCRdb called clonotypes with MiXCR, one entry per CDR3 protein. The profile covers over a million distinct CDR3 sequences, with about 43% appearing a single time and 7.9% taken by the ten largest. The material sequenced was blood. The receptors were gathered from a young woman in good health.

The CDR3 DNA is TGCGCCAGCAGCTTCCAGGGACAGGGGACTGAAGCTTTCTTT. Amino acid sequence: CASSFQGQGTEAFF. This chain connects TRBV5-1 to TRBJ1-1, with TRBD1 matching over 10 bases. Unmatched junction bases numbered 3, after V lost 2 bases and J lost 5 bases. Germline V gene lookup returns CDR1 SGHRS and CDR2 YFSETQ. The CDR3 consists of 14 residues.

The rearrangement links TRBV20-1 to TRBJ2-3; 12 nucleotides agree with TRBD2. The CDR3 consists of 15 residues. CDR1 and CDR2 from the germline V gene are DFQATT and SNEGSKA (reference sequence). The V and J ends lost 4 bases and 1 base, in that order; junction bases with no gene match: 3. The CDR3 is CSAKRTSGGTDTQYF. In DNA, the CDR3 is TGCAGTGCTAAGCGGACTAGCGGGGGCACAGATACGCAGTATTTT.

The table lists this clonotype with many counts. The CDR3 DNA follows: TGTGCCACCGGACTAGCGGGGGCAGATACGCAGTATTTT. It is translated as CATGLAGADTQYF. The V and J genes are TRBV28 and TRBJ2-3; TRBD2 matches at 13 bases. There are 13 residues in the CDR3. CDR1 MDHEN and CDR2 SYDVKM come from the germline V gene. V trimming: 10 bases; J trimming: 4 bases; junction bases outside the gene matches: 2.

The chain recombines TRBV25-1 with TRBJ1-4; no clear D gene. V lost 2 bases and J 4 bases, leaving 14 bases between the germline ends. The germline CDR1 and CDR2 sequences are MGHDK and SYGVNS. The CDR3 consists of 16 residues. CDR3: CASSEQSKGLNEKLFF. The CDR3 DNA follows: TGTGCCAGCAGTGAACAATCAAAGGGCCTTAATGAAAAACTGTTTTTT.

The V gene is TRBV20-1, the J gene TRBJ1-2; TRBD1 might be the D (6 bases). Trimming shortened V by 0 bases and J by 6 bases, and 17 bases separated the two germline ends. Germline-derived CDR1 and CDR2 are DFQATT and SNEGSKA (reference sequence). There are 15 residues in the CDR3. DNA for the CDR3: TGCAGTGCTAGAGATCCCGGTGGCAGGGGAAATGGCTACACCTTC. It is translated as CSARDPGGRGNGYTF.

This clonotype showed up just a few times. V gene TRBV5-1 combines with J gene TRBJ2-1, with a weak D call TRBD2 (5 bases). The J call is doubtful: the DNA matches TRBJ2-7 better. Germline V gene data show CDR1 as SGHRS and CDR2 as YFSETQ. There are 16 residues in the CDR3. CDR3 nucleotides: TGCGCCAGCAGCTTGCAAGCTTCTAGCTCCTACAATGAGCAGTACTTC. Protein product: CASSLQASSSYNEQYF.

This clonotype was seen only a few times. The V gene is TRBV5-1, the J gene TRBJ2-5; TRBD1 agrees at 8 bases. The J call may be incorrect, as the DNA end agrees better with TRBJ2-7. CDR3 length equals 15 residues. CDR1 is SGHRS and CDR2 is YFSETQ in the germline V gene. The CDR3 here is CASSPQGAQIYEQYF. The CDR3, as DNA: TGCGCCAGCAGCCCTCAGGGGGCGCAGATATACGAGCAGTACTTC.

This clonotype was seen just once. V is TRBV11-2 and J is TRBJ2-5; D tentatively fits TRBD1 or TRBD2 (6 bases each). Trimming stripped 4 bases from V and 4 bases from J, with 19 bases between. The CDR3 has 16 residues. Germline V gene data show CDR1 as SGHAT and CDR2 as FQNNGV. The CDR3 coding sequence is TGTGCCAGCAGCTCTAAACCTTCCGGAGGGGGAGAGACCCAGTACTTC. It specifies CASSSKPSGGGETQYF. Full variable domain (rest looked up from reference TRBV11-2 and TRBJ2-5): EAGVAQSPRYKIIEKRQSVAFWCNPISGHATLYWYQQILGQGPKLLIQFQNNGVVDDSQLPKDRFSAERLKGVDSTLKIQPAKLEDSAVYLCASSSKPSGGGETQYFGPGTRLLVL.